The text below deals with one TCR beta chain. With 4 bases clipped from V and 9 bases from J, the junction kept 12 bases outside the gene matches. CDR1 is SGHNT and CDR2 is YENEEA in the germline V gene. The CDR3 sequence is 16 residues long. The data stem from a study of blood T cell repertoires in COVID-19. About the research overall: From the United States, Italy and Spain came samples of acute and convalescent COVID-19.

Profiled with immunoSEQ multiplex PCR; TCRdb holds only in-frame clones, not every one. The sample lists 250,000 or so clones; 88% were seen once. Across 24 US areas, participants ranged in age from 18 to 89 years. Participants reported their clinical history, and cohort assignment relied on those reports. This TCR came from a middle-aged woman who had been exposed to COVID-19. This chain links TRBV11-3 with TRBJ2-2, with 9 bases fitting TRBD2. Sequencing was carried out using PBMCs or T cells enriched from blood (not recorded which). Here the CDR3 reads CASSSRGLAGDRELFF. The CDR3 nucleotides read TGTGCCAGCAGCTCCAGGGGACTAGCTGGGGACCGGGAGCTGTTTTTT.